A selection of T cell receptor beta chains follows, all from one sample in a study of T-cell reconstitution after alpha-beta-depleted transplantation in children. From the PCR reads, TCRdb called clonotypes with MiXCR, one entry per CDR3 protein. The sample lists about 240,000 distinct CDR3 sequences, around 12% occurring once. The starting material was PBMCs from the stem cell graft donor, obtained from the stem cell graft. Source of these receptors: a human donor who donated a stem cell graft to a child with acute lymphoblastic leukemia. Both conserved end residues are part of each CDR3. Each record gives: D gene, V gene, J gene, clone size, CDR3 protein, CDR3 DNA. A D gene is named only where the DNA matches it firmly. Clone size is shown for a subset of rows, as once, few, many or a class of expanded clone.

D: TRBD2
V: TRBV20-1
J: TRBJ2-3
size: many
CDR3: CSARGLAGTSTDTQYF
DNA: TGCAGTGCTAGAGGTTTAGCGGGAACAAGCACAGATACGCAGTATTTT

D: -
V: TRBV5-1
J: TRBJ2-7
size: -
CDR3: CASSLGQEQYF
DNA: TGCGCCAGCAGCTTGGGACAGGAGCAGTACTTC

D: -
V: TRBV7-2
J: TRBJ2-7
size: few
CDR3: CASSSASYYEQYF
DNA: TGTGCCAGCAGCTCAGCTAGCTACTACGAGCAGTACTTC

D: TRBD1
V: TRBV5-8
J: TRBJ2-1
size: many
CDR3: CASHRDRGYEQFF
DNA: TGTGCCAGTCACCGGGACAGGGGCTATGAGCAGTTCTTC

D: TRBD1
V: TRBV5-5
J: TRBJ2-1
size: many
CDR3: CASSLDYRGDNEQFF
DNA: TGTGCCAGCAGCTTGGACTACAGGGGGGACAATGAGCAGTTCTTC

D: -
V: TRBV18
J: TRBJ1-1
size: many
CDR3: CASSPEFMNTEAFF
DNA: TGTGCCAGCTCACCGGAGTTCATGAACACTGAAGCTTTCTTT

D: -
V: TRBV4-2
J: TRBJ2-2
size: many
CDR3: CASSQGGGENTGELFF
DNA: TGTGCCAGCAGCCAAGGAGGCGGGGAGAACACCGGGGAGCTGTTTTTT

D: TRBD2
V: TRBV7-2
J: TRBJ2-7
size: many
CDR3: CASSLFGRGYEQYF
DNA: TGTGCCAGCAGCTTATTCGGGAGGGGATACGAGCAGTACTTC

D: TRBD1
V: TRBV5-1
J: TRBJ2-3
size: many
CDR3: CASSTGQGLTDTQYF
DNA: TGCGCCAGCAGCACCGGACAGGGTCTAACAGATACGCAGTATTTT

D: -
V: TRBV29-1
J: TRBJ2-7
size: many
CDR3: CSVERQGGEQYF
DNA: TGCAGCGTTGAAAGGCAGGGGGGCGAGCAGTACTTC

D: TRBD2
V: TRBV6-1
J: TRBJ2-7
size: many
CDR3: CASSEARLAGAYEQYF
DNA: TGTGCCAGCAGTGAAGCCCGACTAGCGGGAGCCTACGAGCAGTACTTC

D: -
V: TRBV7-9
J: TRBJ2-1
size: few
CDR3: CASSKNSGPYNEQFF
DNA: TGTGCCAGCAGCAAGAACAGCGGCCCCTACAATGAGCAGTTCTTC

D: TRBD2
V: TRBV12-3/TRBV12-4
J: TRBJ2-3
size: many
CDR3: CASSLAGRGTDTQYF
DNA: TGTGCCAGCAGTTTAGCGGGGAGGGGCACAGATACGCAGTATTTT

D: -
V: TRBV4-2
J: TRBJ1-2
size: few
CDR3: CASSQDWTNYGYTF
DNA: TGTGCCAGCAGCCAAGATTGGACTAACTATGGCTACACCTTC

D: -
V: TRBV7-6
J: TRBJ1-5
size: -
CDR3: CASSLGTPNSNQPQHF
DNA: TGTGCCAGCAGCCTCGGGACCCCCAATAGCAATCAGCCCCAGCATTTT

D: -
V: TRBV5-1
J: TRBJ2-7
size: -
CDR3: CASSHTGTYEQYF
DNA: TGCGCCAGCAGCCATACAGGGACCTACGAGCAGTACTTC

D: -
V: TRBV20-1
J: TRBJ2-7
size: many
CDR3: CSASWLARGYEQYF
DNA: TGCAGTGCTAGCTGGTTGGCGCGTGGTTACGAGCAGTACTTC

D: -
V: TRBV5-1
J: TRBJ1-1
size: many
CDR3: CASSLEGSDSYMNTEAFF
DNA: TGCGCCAGCAGCTTGGAAGGGTCGGACAGTTATATGAACACTGAAGCTTTCTTT

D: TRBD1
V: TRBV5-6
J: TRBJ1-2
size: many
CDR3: CASSPGTGGILYGYTF
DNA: TGTGCCAGCAGCCCAGGGACAGGGGGCATCCTCTATGGCTACACCTTC

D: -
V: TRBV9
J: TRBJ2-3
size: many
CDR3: CASSDRDSTDTQYF
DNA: TGTGCCAGCAGCGACCGGGACAGCACAGATACGCAGTATTTT

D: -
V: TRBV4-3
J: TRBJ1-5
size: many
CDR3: CASSQEAQNFLRPQHF
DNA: TGCGCCAGCAGCCAAGAGGCCCAGAATTTCCTCAGGCCCCAGCATTTT

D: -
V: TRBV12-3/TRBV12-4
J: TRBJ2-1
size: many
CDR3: CASSVYGEQFF
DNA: TGTGCCAGCAGCGTATATGGTGAGCAGTTCTTC

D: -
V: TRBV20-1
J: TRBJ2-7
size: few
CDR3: CSASSTSSYEQYF
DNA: TGCAGTGCCTCAAGTACGAGCTCCTACGAGCAGTACTTC

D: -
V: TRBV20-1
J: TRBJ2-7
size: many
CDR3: CSASQAIYEQYF
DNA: TGCAGTGCTAGTCAGGCAATCTACGAGCAGTACTTC

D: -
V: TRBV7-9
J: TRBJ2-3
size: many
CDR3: CASSLYGEGGADTQYF
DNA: TGTGCCAGCAGCTTATATGGTGAAGGTGGGGCAGATACGCAGTATTTT

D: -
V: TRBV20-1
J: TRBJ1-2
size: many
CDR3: CSARAGNYGYTF
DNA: TGCAGTGCTAGGGCGGGGAACTATGGCTACACCTTC

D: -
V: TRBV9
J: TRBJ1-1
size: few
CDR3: CASSTSNKNTEAFF
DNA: TGTGCCAGCAGCACCTCTAACAAGAACACTGAAGCTTTCTTT

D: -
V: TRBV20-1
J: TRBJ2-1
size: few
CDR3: CSARVDSQTYNEQFF
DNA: TGCAGTGCTAGAGTTGACTCTCAAACCTACAATGAGCAGTTCTTC

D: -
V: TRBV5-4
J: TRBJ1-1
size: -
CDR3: CASRPWLNTEAFF
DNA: TGTGCCAGCAGGCCCTGGTTGAACACTGAAGCTTTCTTT

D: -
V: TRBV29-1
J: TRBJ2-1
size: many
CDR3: CSVERQFHEQFF
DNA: TGCAGCGTTGAAAGGCAGTTCCATGAGCAGTTCTTC

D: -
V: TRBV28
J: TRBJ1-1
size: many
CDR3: CASSFAGKVTEAFF
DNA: TGTGCCAGCAGTTTTGCCGGGAAGGTGACTGAAGCTTTCTTT

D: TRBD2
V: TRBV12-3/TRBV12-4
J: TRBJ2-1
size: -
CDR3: CASSIGSGGPSYNEQFF
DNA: TGTGCCAGCAGCATCGGTAGCGGGGGCCCGTCCTACAATGAGCAGTTCTTC

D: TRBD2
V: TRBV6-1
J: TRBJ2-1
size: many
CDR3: CASRGLAGVGNEQFF
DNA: TGTGCCAGCAGGGGACTAGCGGGAGTAGGCAATGAGCAGTTCTTC

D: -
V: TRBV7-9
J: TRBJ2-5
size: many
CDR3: CASSLDHSQETQYF
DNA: TGTGCCAGCAGCTTAGATCACAGCCAAGAGACCCAGTACTTC

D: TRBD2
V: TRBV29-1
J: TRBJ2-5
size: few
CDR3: CSVSRGGRETQYF
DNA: TGCAGCGTTTCTAGGGGCGGGAGGGAGACCCAGTACTTC

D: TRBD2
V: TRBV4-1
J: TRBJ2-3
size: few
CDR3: CASSQGPGGLRTDTQYF
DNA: TGCGCCAGCAGCCAAGGCCCGGGGGGTCTCCGCACAGATACGCAGTATTTT

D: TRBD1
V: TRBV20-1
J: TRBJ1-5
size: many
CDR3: CSATGTGAPHYSNQPQHF
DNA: TGCAGTGCTACAGGGACAGGGGCTCCTCATTATAGCAATCAGCCCCAGCATTTT

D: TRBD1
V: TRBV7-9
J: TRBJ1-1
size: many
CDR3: CASSSPDRAGTEAFF
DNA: TGTGCCAGCAGCTCCCCCGACAGGGCCGGCACTGAAGCTTTCTTT

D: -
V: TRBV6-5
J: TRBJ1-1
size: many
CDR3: CASSYSVQRNTEAFF
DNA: TGTGCCAGCAGTTACTCGGTACAGAGGAACACTGAAGCTTTCTTT

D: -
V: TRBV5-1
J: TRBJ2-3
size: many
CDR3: CASYNSGRFTDTQYF
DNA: TGCGCCAGCTATAACAGTGGAAGGTTCACAGATACGCAGTATTTT

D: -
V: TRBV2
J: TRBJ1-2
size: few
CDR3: CASSYGQTYGYTF
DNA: TGTGCCAGCAGTTATGGACAGACCTATGGCTACACCTTC

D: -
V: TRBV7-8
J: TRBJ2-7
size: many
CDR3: CASSLPSATSYEQYF
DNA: TGTGCCAGCAGCTTACCTAGCGCCACCTCCTACGAGCAGTACTTC

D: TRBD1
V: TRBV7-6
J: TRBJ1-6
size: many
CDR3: CASSPGQYNSPLHF
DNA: TGTGCCAGCAGCCCGGGACAGTATAATTCACCCCTCCACTTT

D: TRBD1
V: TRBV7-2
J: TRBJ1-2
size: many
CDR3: CASSSRQGPNHYGYTF
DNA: TGTGCCAGCAGCTCCCGACAGGGTCCCAACCACTATGGCTACACCTTC

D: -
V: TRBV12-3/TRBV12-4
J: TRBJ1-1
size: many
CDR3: CASSPDPLGNTEAFF
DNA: TGTGCCAGCAGTCCGGACCCCCTCGGGAACACTGAAGCTTTCTTT

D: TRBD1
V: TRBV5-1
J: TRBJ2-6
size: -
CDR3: CASSTGGTGANVLTF
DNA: TGCGCCAGCAGTACAGGGGGCACTGGGGCCAACGTCCTGACTTTC

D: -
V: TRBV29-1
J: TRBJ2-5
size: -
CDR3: CSVEDLEGRRQETQYF
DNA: TGCAGCGTTGAAGATCTTGAGGGAAGGAGGCAAGAGACCCAGTACTTC

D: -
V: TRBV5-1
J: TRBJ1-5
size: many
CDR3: CASSLEGQPQHF
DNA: TGCGCCAGCAGCTTGGAAGGTCAGCCCCAGCATTTT

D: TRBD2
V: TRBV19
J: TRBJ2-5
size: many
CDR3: CASSSGGRETQYF
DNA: TGTGCCAGTAGTTCTGGCGGGAGGGAGACCCAGTACTTC

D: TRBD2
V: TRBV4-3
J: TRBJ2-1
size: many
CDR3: CASSQGTSETNEQFF
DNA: TGCGCCAGCAGCCAAGGGACTAGCGAAACCAATGAGCAGTTCTTC

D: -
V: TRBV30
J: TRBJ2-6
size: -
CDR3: CAWSVQAGGANVLTF
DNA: TGTGCCTGGAGTGTACAGGCGGGAGGGGCCAACGTCCTGACTTTC

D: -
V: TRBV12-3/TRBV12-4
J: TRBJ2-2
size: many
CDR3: CASSLDYTNTGELFF
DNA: TGTGCCAGCAGTTTGGACTATACGAACACCGGGGAGCTGTTTTTT

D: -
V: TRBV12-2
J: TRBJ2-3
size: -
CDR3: CASRLGRTLTGTDTQYF
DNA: TGTGCAAGTCGCTTAGGGAGGACTCTAACGGGGACAGATACGCAGTATTTT